This TCR beta chain came from a study of T cell responses to AZD1222 COVID-19 vaccine. The data were produced by immunoSEQ multiplex PCR, yet TCRdb's version contains in-frame clones alone and is incomplete. This table has roughly 120,000 clones, around 84% appearing once. CDR3 length equals 17 residues. The germline gives CDR1 LGHDT, CDR2 YNNKEL (reference sequence). Trimming cost V 4 bases and J 0 bases, with 17 bases left between them. The sequence derives from an adult who received the AZD1222 COVID-19 vaccine. Sequencing used peripheral blood, obtained 28 days after the second AZD1222 dose. V is TRBV3-1 (or the pseudogene TRBV3-2) and J is TRBJ2-3, with D possibly being TRBD2 (5 bases). In DNA, the CDR3 is TGTGCCAGCAGCCCGCAGCCCCCGGGGTCTAGCACAGATACGCAGTATTTT. This translates into CASSPQPPGSSTDTQYF.